This TCR beta chain was recorded in a study of shared clonotypes between healthy human individuals. This clone was seen a few times. As yet, its antigen is unknown. The CDR3 loop spans 16 amino acids. V shed 4 bases, J shed 3 bases, and the junction held 8 bases outside the gene matches. Germline CDR1 MNHEY, CDR2 SMNVEV (reference sequence). Study-wide results and limits: Measured sharing among donors was expected to vary with sequencing depth. Sampling included only blood; tissue repertoires likely differ. Relative to clonotypes present in all four donors, those not shared had lower generation probabilities.

Clones were sequenced by immunoSEQ multiplex PCR, and TCRdb holds only the in-frame ones, with some missing. The top ten hold around 0.38% of the sample, which has 2 million to 2.5 million clones, around 90% seen once. Sequenced sample: naive CD4+ T cells from PBMCs. Regarding subset: CD45RA+ positively selected. This chain joins TRBV27 and TRBJ1-3, with 8 bases lining up with TRBD1. This receptor was obtained from a man in his late teens or twenties in good health. Some clones in this sample may be carry-over from other donors' samples. For the CDR3, the DNA is TGTGCCAGCAGTTCCCGGACAGGGTTGCGTGGAAACACCATATATTTT. Translation: CASSSRTGLRGNTIYF.